These 28 T cell receptor beta chains originate from one sample sequenced in a study of blood T cell repertoires in COVID-19. Data came from immunoSEQ multiplex PCR; TCRdb stores just in-frame clones and leaves some out. The table includes roughly 140,000 clones, roughly 87% detected once. The sample consisted of peripheral blood. The receptors originated from a man between 70 and 80 years old with acute or convalescent COVID-19.

V gene TRBV24-1 combines with J gene TRBJ2-1; TRBD2 matches 11 bases. The V gene end was trimmed by 3 bases and the J gene end by 4 bases; junction bases not matched to a gene: 4. Germline values: CDR1 KGHDR, CDR2 SFDVKD. There are 16 residues in the CDR3. Here the CDR3 DNA reads TGTGCCACCAGTGATACTAGCGGGGGTCGTTACAATGAGCAGTTCTTC. This encodes CATSDTSGGRYNEQFF.

This clone showed up just once. This chain connects TRBV5-1 to TRBJ2-5; 9 nucleotides line up with TRBD1. The CDR3 is 14 residues long. V gave up 4 bases and J gave up 5 bases; unmatched junction bases: 6. Germline CDR1 is SGHRS and CDR2 is YFSETQ. The CDR3, as DNA: TGCGCCAGCAGCCGGACAGGGGCACCCGAGACCCAGTACTTC. Encoded protein: CASSRTGAPETQYF. The variable domain in full, with the rest retrieved from reference TRBV5-1 and TRBJ2-5, is KAGVTQTPRYLIKTRGQQVTLSCSPISGHRSVSWYQQTPGQGLQFLFEYFSETQRNKGNFPGRFSGRQFSNSRSEMNVSTLELGDSALYLCASSRTGAPETQYFGPGTRLLVL.

This chain joins TRBV15 and TRBJ1-6; D gene ambiguous. The CDR3 totals 20 residues. With 1 base removed from V and 0 bases from J, the gap between germline ends came to 19 bases. CDR1 and CDR2 from the germline V gene are LNHNV and YYDKDF (reference sequence). DNA of the CDR3: TGTGCCACCAGCAGAGTAGGGTACGGGGATAGGAGCTCCTATAATTCACCCCTCCACTTT. Its protein product is CATSRVGYGDRSSYNSPLHF.

The genes are TRBV24-1 and TRBJ2-1; 12 nucleotides line up with TRBD2. With 4 bases clipped from V and 7 bases from J, the junction kept 7 bases outside the gene matches. The CDR3 contains 16 residues. Germline CDR1 and CDR2: KGHDR and SFDVKD. The CDR3 sequence is CATSEAGLAGRNEQFF. CDR3 coding DNA: TGTGCCACCAGTGAGGCGGGACTAGCGGGCCGAAATGAGCAGTTCTTC.

The chain uses TRBV9 and TRBJ2-3, with D unclear. CDR1 is SGDLS and CDR2 is YYNGEE in the germline V gene. The CDR3 sequence is 13 residues long. The V end lost 0 bases, the J end lost 1 base, and 3 bases lay between the germline ends. The CDR3 bases are TGTGCCAGCAGCGTAGCTGGCACAGATACGCAGTATTTT. This translates into CASSVAGTDTQYF. Based on the CDR3 plus reference TRBV9 and TRBJ2-3, the full variable domain is DSGVTQTPKHLITATGQRVTLRCSPRSGDLSVYWYQQSLDQGLQFLIQYYNGEERAKGNILERFSAQQFPDLHSELNLSSLELGDSALYFCASSVAGTDTQYFGPGTRLTVL.

This sequence joins TRBV19 and TRBJ2-3; 8 positions match TRBD2. Losses at the gene ends were 5 bases for V and 4 bases for J; bases not matched to a gene: 8. CDR1 is LNHDA, CDR2 SQIVND, per germline (reference sequence). The CDR3 has 15 amino acids. CDR3 region: CASSPGGARADTQYF. The CDR3 region has the DNA TGTGCCAGTAGTCCGGGGGGGGCTCGGGCAGATACGCAGTATTTT.

This chain links TRBV11-2 with TRBJ1-2, with 8 bases matching TRBD1. The V segment lost 0 bases and the J segment 3 bases; nucleotides outside the gene matches: 6. The CDR3 is made up of 16 amino acids. Germline V gives CDR1 SGHAT, CDR2 FQNNGV. The CDR3 DNA sequence: TGTGCCAGCAGCTTAGATTTGGACAGGGCAGACTATGGCTACACCTTC. Translation: CASSLDLDRADYGYTF.

The genes are TRBV24-1 and TRBJ1-4; TRBD1 matches 10 bases. This CDR3 has 15 amino acids. CDR1 is KGHDR, CDR2 SFDVKD, per germline. Losses at the gene ends were 4 bases for V and 6 bases for J; bases not matched to a gene: 4. CDR3 region: CATSEAGTGDEKLFF. DNA of the CDR3: TGTGCCACCAGTGAGGCCGGGACAGGGGATGAAAAACTGTTTTTT.

V is TRBV5-1 and J is TRBJ1-1; D remains unclear. V was shortened by 1 base and J by 3 bases, with 7 bases between the two germline ends. Germline loops: CDR1 SGHRS, CDR2 YFSETQ. This CDR3 is 13 amino acids long. This chain's CDR3 is CASSLMADTEAFF. CDR3 DNA: TGCGCCAGCAGCTTGATGGCGGACACTGAAGCTTTCTTT.

J is TRBJ2-4 and V is TRBV7-9; no reliable D call. Trimming shortened V by 1 base and J by 0 bases, and 4 bases separated the two germline ends. The CDR3 runs to 14 residues. The germline CDR1 and CDR2 sequences are SEHNR and FQNEAQ (reference sequence). The DNA for the CDR3 is TGTGCCAGCAGCTTAGGAGGAGCCAAAAACATTCAGTACTTC. It translates to CASSLGGAKNIQYF.

V is TRBV5-1 and J is TRBJ1-4; D possibly corresponds to TRBD1 (6 bases). Germline-derived CDR1 and CDR2 are SGHRS and YFSETQ. Between the trimmed V and J ends, which lost 2 bases and 7 bases, there was a span of 12 bases. The CDR3 extends over 14 amino acids. The CDR3 bases are TGCGCCAGCAGCTTCGGAAGGGGGGGTGAAAAACTGTTTTTT. It encodes CASSFGRGGEKLFF.

This clone was seen more than once but under ten times. V usage is TRBV7-9 and J usage is TRBJ2-7; TRBD1 matches at 9 bases. V shed 5 bases, J shed 2 bases, and the junction held 4 bases outside the gene matches. This CDR3 region has 14 residues. Per germline, CDR1 SEHNR and CDR2 FQNEAQ (reference sequence). CDR3 loop: CASSPGTGTYEQYF. The CDR3 DNA follows: TGTGCCAGCAGCCCCGGGACAGGGACCTACGAGCAGTACTTC.

The genes are TRBV12-3 or TRBV12-4 and TRBJ1-2, with 8 positions matching TRBD1. This CDR3 has 12 residues. Trimming removed 8 bases from V and 5 bases from J; junction bases left unmatched: 4. The CDR3 nucleotides are TGTGCCAGCCGGACAGGGACTTATGGCTACACCTTC. It encodes CASRTGTYGYTF.

This chain uses TRBV3-1 (or the pseudogene TRBV3-2) with TRBJ1-2; no reliable D call. The CDR3 is 12 amino acids. The germline gives CDR1 LGHDT, CDR2 YNNKEL (reference sequence). Trimming cost V 3 bases and J 4 bases, with 6 bases left between them. This CDR3 is CASSQEGYGYTF. The CDR3 region has the DNA TGTGCCAGCAGCCAGGAGGGCTATGGCTACACCTTC.

V and J are TRBV29-1 and TRBJ1-5, with TRBD1 matching over 10 bases. Germline lookup yields CDR1 SQVTM and CDR2 ANQGSEA. J was trimmed by 5 bases and V by 7 bases; bases with no gene match: 5. This CDR3 region has 13 residues. The CDR3 reads CSASTGGYQPQHF. CDR3 DNA: TGCAGCGCCTCGACAGGGGGCTATCAGCCCCAGCATTTT.

This clone was counted a few times. The gene calls are TRBV7-8 and TRBJ2-1; a possible D gene is TRBD2 (5 bases). Germline lookup yields CDR1 SGHVS and CDR2 FQNEAQ. The V end lost 4 bases, the J end lost 7 bases, and 11 bases lay between the germline ends. This CDR3 comprises 13 residues. This CDR3 reads CASSSRTGNEQFF. The CDR3 DNA reads TGTGCCAGCAGCTCCAGGACGGGGAATGAGCAGTTCTTC.

For the CDR3, the DNA is TGTGCCAGCAGTTTATCCGGTCTCGGTAGGAACACTGAAGCTTTCTTT. This gives the protein CASSLSGLGRNTEAFF. J is TRBJ1-1 and V is TRBV27; D is uncertain. This CDR3 region has 16 residues. V was shortened by 0 bases and J by 1 base, with 12 bases between the two germline ends. CDR1 MNHEY and CDR2 SMNVEV come from the germline V gene (reference sequence).

The chain recombines TRBV6-1 with TRBJ1-2; 10 bases match TRBD1. Germline-derived CDR1 and CDR2 are MNHNS and SASEGT. The CDR3 extends over 15 amino acids. V trimming: 3 bases; J trimming: 6 bases; junction bases outside the gene matches: 7. CDR3 amino acids: CASSEARDRGNGYTF. In DNA form, the CDR3 reads TGTGCCAGCAGTGAGGCCCGGGACAGGGGAAATGGCTACACCTTC.

CDR3 bases: TGTGCCAGCAGCTCAGGGGGCGAGACCCAGTACTTC. Translation gives CASSSGGETQYF. The rearrangement links TRBV7-2 to TRBJ2-5; TRBD1 aligns across 8 bases. The CDR3 has 12 residues. Germline V lookup: CDR1 SGHTA, CDR2 FQGNSA. V lost 4 bases to trimming and J lost 5 bases; unmatched junction nucleotides: 0.

The chain joins TRBV30 to TRBJ2-1; 8 bases match TRBD2. The CDR3 runs 17 residues. Looked up from germline, CDR1 is GTSNPN and CDR2 is SVGIG (reference sequence). V gave up 0 bases and J gave up 10 bases; unmatched junction bases: 17. The CDR3 loop is CAWSVWLAGPSVKEQFF. CDR3 DNA sequence: TGTGCCTGGAGTGTATGGCTAGCGGGCCCCTCGGTTAAGGAGCAGTTCTTC.

The rearrangement joins TRBV4-1 to TRBJ2-3; 7 bases fit TRBD2. The CDR3 is 16 amino acids. V lost 0 bases to trimming and J lost 8 bases; unmatched junction nucleotides: 11. The germline V gene has CDR1 MGHRA and CDR2 YSYEKL. CDR3 region: CASSQDGGTRAGTQYF. The DNA for the CDR3 is TGCGCCAGCAGCCAAGACGGGGGGACCCGGGCGGGTACGCAGTATTTT.

This clone was recorded only once. DNA for the CDR3: TGTGCCAGCAGCGCGGGACGTTCGAACACTGAAGCTTTCTTT. As protein: CASSAGRSNTEAFF. The rearrangement joins TRBV7-6 to TRBJ1-1; D might be TRBD1 (5 bases). Germline V gene lookup returns CDR1 SGHVS and CDR2 FNYEAQ. The ends were cut back, 5 bases at V and 1 base at J, with 11 bases in the middle. This CDR3 has 14 residues.

The chain uses TRBV11-2 and TRBJ2-1, with D possibly TRBD1 on 5 matching bases. The CDR3 consists of 14 residues. Germline V gives CDR1 SGHAT, CDR2 FQNNGV. V was shortened by 3 bases and J by 4 bases, with 10 bases between the two germline ends. In DNA form, the CDR3 reads TGTGCCAGCAGCTTGGACCAGGGTTACAATGAGCAGTTCTTC. Protein: CASSLDQGYNEQFF.

CDR3 DNA: TGTGCCACTAGAGGGACTCTTGGGAATGAGCAGTTCTTC. This translates into CATRGTLGNEQFF. The V gene is TRBV24-1, the J gene TRBJ2-1, with D possibly matching TRBD2 (6 bases). Looked up from germline, CDR1 is KGHDR and CDR2 is SFDVKD. The CDR3 spans 13 residues. The V and J ends lost 10 bases and 7 bases respectively, with 16 bases between them.

The J gene is TRBJ2-6, the V gene TRBV7-9; a weak D match, TRBD2 (6 bases). Germline CDR1 reads SEHNR; CDR2 reads FQNEAQ (reference sequence). The CDR3 is made up of 15 amino acids. V lost 5 bases, J lost 3 bases, and 11 bases lay in between. The CDR3: CASSRGAGGANVLTF. As DNA, the CDR3 is TGTGCCAGCAGCCGCGGAGCGGGTGGGGCCAACGTCCTGACTTTC.

The DNA of the CDR3 is TGTGCCAGCAGGAGGACTAGCAGGAGGGAAACCGGGGAGCTGTTTTTT. Amino acids: CASRRTSRRETGELFF. The V call is TRBV9, the J call TRBJ2-2; 8 bases fit TRBD2. The CDR3 covers 16 residues. The germline V gene encodes CDR1 SGDLS and CDR2 YYNGEE. The trim removed 5 bases at V and 5 bases at J, leaving 11 bases unmatched.

This clone was observed a single time. The V and J genes are TRBV6-5 and TRBJ1-2, with D uncertain. V was pared by 0 bases and J by 8 bases, with 10 bases between. Germline-derived CDR1 and CDR2 are MNHEY and SVGAGI. The CDR3 covers 13 residues. This CDR3 reads CASSYSTTRGYTF. As DNA, the CDR3 is TGTGCCAGCAGTTACTCGACAACAAGGGGCTACACCTTC.

The chain combines TRBV6-6 with TRBJ1-4; TRBD1 agrees at 7 bases. The ends lost 5 bases at V and 4 bases at J; junction bases unmatched: 10. Looked up from germline, CDR1 is MNHNY and CDR2 is SVGAGI (reference sequence). The CDR3 has 16 residues. The CDR3 nucleotides are TGTGCCAGCAGTCTTCGGACAGGCCGGGATAATGAAAAACTGTTTTTT. This sequence encodes CASSLRTGRDNEKLFF.